A selection of T cell receptor beta chains follows, all from one sample in a study of patients and donors after allogeneic stem cell transplantation. Using its own MiXCR run on the RT-PCR reads, TCRdb lists one record per CDR3 protein. Of about a million distinct CDR3 sequences listed, roughly 18% were seen once; the top ten hold 5% to 6.5%. Sequenced: blood, either unsorted or a sorted T cell fraction (not recorded which). The receptors here all came from a human donor who was either an allogeneic HSCT recipient or a stem cell or donor lymphocyte infusion donor (not recorded which). It is not recorded whose cells these are; they may come from a transplant donor. CDR3s include the opening cysteine and the closing phenylalanine or tryptophan. Fields, in order: V gene, J gene, clone size, D gene, CDR3 DNA, CDR3 protein. The D gene is left open where the match is weak. Clone size is stated in some rows and not others, as once, few, many or a class when expanded.

>TRBV20-1|TRBJ1-3|few|-
TGCAGTGTCCGACGGGGAGGGATGACGGGAAACACCATATATTTT
CSVRRGGMTGNTIYF
>TRBV14|TRBJ2-2|-|TRBD1
TGTGCCAGCAGCGATCCAGGGGGCGGGACCGGGGAGCTGTTTTTT
CASSDPGGGTGELFF
>TRBV4-1|TRBJ2-3|few|TRBD2
TGCGCCAGCAGCCGAATACTAGCGGGAGGTCCCACAGATACGCAGTATTTT
CASSRILAGGPTDTQYF
>TRBV5-1|TRBJ2-3|-|TRBD1
TGCGCCAGCAGCTTGGGACAGGGGCTCAGCACAGATACGCAGTATTTT
CASSLGQGLSTDTQYF
>TRBV7-2|TRBJ2-3|-|TRBD2
TGTGCCAGCAGCCCAAGACTAGCGGGAAGCTCGGATACGCAGTATTTT
CASSPRLAGSSDTQYF
>TRBV7-6|TRBJ2-7|-|-
TGTGCCAGCAGGGGGACCTCCTACGAGCAGTACTTC
CASRGTSYEQYF
>TRBV20-1|TRBJ2-5|-|TRBD2
TGCAGTGCTAGAAGGGTGCGGGGGGGCCGAGAGACCCAGTACTTC
CSARRVRGGRETQYF
>TRBV20-1|TRBJ2-3|few|-
TGCAGTGCTAGAGATGACTGGAGCACAGATACGCAGTATTTT
CSARDDWSTDTQYF
>TRBV27|TRBJ2-2|few|TRBD2
TGTGCCACCAACCTCGCCGGGGGGGCCGGGGAGCTGTTTTTT
CATNLAGGAGELFF
>TRBV14|TRBJ2-7|-|-
TGTGCCAGCAGCCAAGATCGGGGGAGCAGGAGGGACGAGCAGTACTTC
CASSQDRGSRRDEQYF
>TRBV2|TRBJ1-5|few|-
TGTGCCAGCAGTCCGAATCAGGGCCTGGGGCCCCAGCATTTT
CASSPNQGLGPQHF
>TRBV28|TRBJ2-7|few|TRBD1
TGTGCCAGCAGTCTTCCGGGACAGGGGGTATACTTCCACTTC
CASSLPGQGVYFHF